In its sample, the clone carrying this T cell receptor (beta chain) was seen many times. Its antigen is as yet unknown. The entry originates in a study of T cell repertoires in cytomegalovirus infection. The study, taken as a whole, reports: HLA-C-restricted CMV-specific TCR beta clonotypes prevailed in the ex vivo response.

From germline, CDR1 is SGHTA and CDR2 FQGNSA. The CDR3 sequence is 16 residues long. Trimming took off 1 base at V and 3 bases at J, with 16 bases between the two ends. TCRdb itself ran the reads through MiXCR, one entry per CDR3 protein. The sample has about 140,000 distinct CDR3 sequences, about 6% seen once; the top ten hold 15% to 20%. The sequence came from a human donor in good health (CMV status not recorded). Some clones in this sample may be carry-over from other donors' samples. J is TRBJ2-7 and V is TRBV7-2; D may be TRBD1 or TRBD2 (5 bases each). Material for sequencing was PBMCs. CDR3 region: CASSLGLGVEDYEQYF. Written as DNA, the CDR3 is TGTGCCAGCAGCTTAGGTTTGGGGGTAGAAGACTACGAGCAGTACTTC.